This T cell receptor (beta chain) was sequenced in a study of blood T cells in healthy people across ages. The CDR3 has 17 residues. Per germline, CDR1 LGHDT and CDR2 YNNKEL (reference sequence). Trimming removed 0 bases from V and 1 base from J, with 12 bases in between. A sample-barcoded 5' primer and a J-beta primer mix were used in a second PCR of roughly 6 to 11 cycles. TCRdb used MiXCR to reprocess the 5' RACE reads, holding one entry per CDR3 protein. The table shows roughly 800,000 distinct CDR3 sequences, with about 62% occurring only once. The V and J genes are TRBV3-1 and TRBJ2-2, with a tentative D call TRBD2 (6 bases). The receptor was isolated from a man aged 25-40 years in good health. Material for sequencing was blood. CDR3 amino acids: CASSQDLASENTGELFF. The CDR3 nucleotides read TGTGCCAGCAGCCAAGATCTAGCTAGCGAGAACACCGGGGAGCTGTTTTTT.